This T cell receptor beta chain was obtained from a study of CD8 T cells in ankylosing spondylitis. This CDR3 region has 13 residues. Per germline, CDR1 DFQATT and CDR2 SNEGSKA (reference sequence). TCRdb independently ran MiXCR on the 5' RACE reads; one entry per CDR3 protein. The sample has some 240,000 distinct CDR3 sequences; 20% to 30% are singletons. The TCR sequence derives from a male donor with ankylosing spondylitis or in good health (not recorded which). This chain connects TRBV20-1 to TRBJ2-5; no clear D. Sequencing was done on a sample of blood, either unsorted or a sorted T cell fraction (not recorded which). As DNA, the CDR3 is TGCAGCCCCAGGTTAGGCCCCGGAGAGACCCAGTACTTC. The encoded protein is CSPRLGPGETQYF.